These 2 T cell receptor beta chains were all obtained from the same sample, sequenced in a study. A single record per CDR3 protein comes from TCRdb applying MiXCR to the reads. The sample shows around 1,200 distinct CDR3 sequences, less than 45% of them seen only once. The sequenced sample was CD8+ T cells (not recorded whether cultured). The receptor source for this set is a male donor.

Turning to this clonotype: This clone may be a read error of a much larger clone one base away. The chain links TRBV19 to TRBJ2-5, with D hard to call. The CDR3 is 13 amino acids. Trimming took 5 bases from V and 3 from J, leaving 10 bases between them. CDR1 is LNHDA, CDR2 SQIVND, per germline (reference sequence). CDR3 sequence: CASSWRLKETQYF. CDR3 nucleotide sequence: TGTGCCAGTAGTTGGCGCCTGAAAGAGACCCAGTACTTC.

In its sample, this clonotype is large. V usage is TRBV28 and J usage is TRBJ2-2, with unresolved D. The V gene's germline CDR1 is MDHEN and CDR2 SYDVKM. Trimming took 1 base from V and 6 from J, leaving 9 bases between them. The CDR3 runs to 14 residues. CDR3 amino acids: CASSLLAGAGELFF. The CDR3 region has the DNA TGTGCCAGCAGTTTATTAGCAGGCGCCGGGGAGCTGTTTTTT.